This T cell receptor beta chain was sequenced in a study of cytomegalovirus exposure and HLA in healthy donors. Per the germline V gene, CDR1 is SGHVS and CDR2 is FQNEAQ. CDR3 size: 15 residues. V gave up 3 bases and J gave up 7 bases, with 16 bases separating them. In the case of this clone: The identical CDR3 is also encoded by other nucleotide sequences in the sample.

Amplification used 60 Vbeta primers and 13 Jbeta primers. Profiling relied on immunoSEQ multiplex PCR, and the TCRdb table lists in-frame clones only, not all of them. The sample has 100,000 to 150,000 clones; less than 80% are singletons. The sequencing sample was made of PBMCs. The TCR comes from a man aged 25-45 years in good health and CMV-seronegative. This rearrangement joins TRBV7-8 to TRBJ1-5; a possible D gene is TRBD1 (6 bases). The CDR3 is CASSLGGGGSQPQHF. The DNA for the CDR3 is TGTGCCAGCAGCTTGGGGGGAGGGGGTAGCCAGCCCCAGCATTTT.